These 16 T cell receptor beta chains were sequenced from one sample in a study. Each CDR3 protein is one row after TCRdb ran MiXCR on the 5' RACE reads. This table has approximately 29,000 distinct CDR3 sequences, roughly 24% appearing once. Sequenced material: naive CD4+ T cells sorted from a lymph node. The subset was: naive CD4+ T cells, CD4+CD45RA+CD25-. All receptors derive from a female donor with breast cancer.

In its sample, this clonotype was seen many times. V and J are TRBV7-2 and TRBJ2-1; 9 positions agree with TRBD2. The germline CDR1 and CDR2 sequences are SGHTA and FQGNSA. The CDR3 is 14 residues long. V was clipped by 1 base and J by 10 bases; unmatched bases: 5. The CDR3 is CASSLGVTSGEQFF. The DNA for the CDR3 is TGTGCCAGCAGCTTAGGCGTGACTAGCGGAGAGCAGTTCTTC.

This clonotype was observed a few times. The chain has TRBV5-1 and TRBJ1-1, with D unclear. V lost 5 bases and J lost 6, with 8 bases in between. The CDR3 has 11 residues. Germline V gives CDR1 SGHRS, CDR2 YFSETQ. The CDR3 here is CASRLTAEAFF. The DNA of the CDR3 is TGCGCCAGCAGATTGACGGCTGAAGCTTTCTTT.

The count of this clonotype is one. This chain connects TRBV5-4 to TRBJ1-6; TRBD1 aligns across 11 bases. The V gene's germline CDR1 is SGHNT and CDR2 YYREEE (reference sequence). Trimming cost V 2 bases and J 8 bases; bases outside gene matches: 12. The CDR3 covers 18 residues. The CDR3 coding sequence is TGTGCCAGCAGCTTAGGACAGGGGGCAAACCTGGTGGATTCACCCCTCCACTTT. This sequence encodes CASSLGQGANLVDSPLHF.

The chain is built from TRBV29-1 and TRBJ1-1; 7 bases agree with TRBD1. Germline CDR1 is SQVTM and CDR2 is ANQGSEA. This CDR3 is 12 amino acids long. Germline trimming cut 5 bases from V and 5 bases from J; bases unmatched to any gene: 5. The CDR3 DNA reads TGCAGCGTTCAGACAGGGAGGACTGAAGCTTTCTTT. It codes for CSVQTGRTEAFF.

The table lists this clonotype with a count of one. The rearrangement joins TRBV7-9 to TRBJ2-3; the D gene is possibly TRBD2 (6 bases). Trimming left V 4 bases short and J 3 bases short, with 11 bases between. The V gene's germline CDR1 is SEHNR and CDR2 FQNEAQ (reference sequence). This CDR3 is built from 14 residues. CDR3 in DNA: TGTGCCAGCAGCTGGGGGACTGCTACAGATACGCAGTATTTT. The encoded protein is CASSWGTATDTQYF.

This clonotype was seen more than once but under ten times. The chain links TRBV6-2 or TRBV6-3 to TRBJ2-6; D gene uncertain. The V end lost 9 bases, the J end lost 2 bases, and 14 bases lay between the germline ends. The CDR3 is 15 residues long. Germline V gene sequence: CDR1 MNHEY, CDR2 SVGEGT. The CDR3 sequence is CASLRGKAGANVLTF. In nucleotides, the CDR3 is TGTGCCAGTTTAAGAGGAAAGGCTGGGGCCAACGTCCTGACTTTC.

This clonotype was counted many times. Written as DNA, the CDR3 is TGTGCCAGCAGTCGGAAGGTGGGCAGGCGGAATTCACCCCTCCACTTT. It specifies CASSRKVGRRNSPLHF. The chain employs TRBV6-2 or TRBV6-3 and TRBJ1-6; D is unresolved. With 5 bases removed from V and 7 bases from J, the gap between germline ends came to 18 bases. Looked up from germline, CDR1 is MNHEY and CDR2 is SVGEGT. The CDR3 runs 16 residues.

The chain combines TRBV5-4 with TRBJ1-6; TRBD1 matches 9 bases. The CDR3 is made up of 14 amino acids. V shed 5 bases, J shed 9 bases, and the junction held 6 bases outside the gene matches. CDR1 is SGHNT and CDR2 is YYREEE in the germline V gene (reference sequence). In DNA, the CDR3 is TGTGCCAGCAGGCCGGACAGGGGAGCTTCACCCCTCCACTTT. Amino acids: CASRPDRGASPLHF.

The chain employs TRBV5-4 and TRBJ1-1; D is unclear. Trimming took off 1 base at V and 4 bases at J, with 8 bases between the two ends. The CDR3 is 13 amino acids. Germline V CDR1 and CDR2: SGHNT, YYREEE (reference sequence). CDR3 nucleotides: TGTGCCAGCAGCTTGACCTTCCGCACTGAAGCTTTCTTT. Protein product: CASSLTFRTEAFF.

This clonotype was seen a single time. The gene calls are TRBV7-3 and TRBJ2-4; TRBD2 matches at 9 bases. Trimming at V came to 5 bases and at J to 3 bases, leaving 8 bases not matched to a gene. Germline assignment: CDR1 SGHTA and CDR2 FQGTGA. The CDR3 totals 16 residues. The chain's CDR3 is CASSPTSSGIKNIQYF. In DNA, the CDR3 is TGTGCCAGCAGCCCGACCTCTAGCGGGATCAAAAACATTCAGTACTTC. Variable domain in full (rest from reference TRBV7-3 and TRBJ2-4): GAGVSQTPSNKVTEKGKYVELRCDPISGHTALYWYRQSLGQGPEFLIYFQGTGAADDSGLPNDRFFAVRPEGSVSTLKIQRTERGDSAVYLCASSPTSSGIKNIQYFGAGTRLSVL.

In this sample, this clonotype turned up a few times. V is TRBV27 and J is TRBJ2-7; possible D gene TRBD2, 7 bases. V lost 3 bases and J lost 6, with 15 bases in between. Germline assignment: CDR1 MNHEY and CDR2 SMNVEV (reference sequence). The CDR3 spans 14 residues. CDR3 region: CASSFGGRSPEQYF. As DNA, the CDR3 is TGTGCCAGCAGTTTCGGGGGGCGCAGCCCCGAGCAGTACTTC.

The V gene is TRBV20-1, the J gene TRBJ2-7; 9 nucleotides line up with TRBD2. The CDR3 totals 12 residues. The J segment lost 4 bases and the V segment lost 2 bases, leaving 0 bases of the junction unmatched. Per germline, CDR1 DFQATT and CDR2 SNEGSKA (reference sequence). This chain's CDR3 is CSARLAGYEQYF. The CDR3 DNA reads as TGCAGTGCTAGACTAGCGGGGTACGAGCAGTACTTC.

This clonotype was seen a handful of times. The V call is TRBV28, the J call TRBJ1-2; 10 bases agree with TRBD1. The CDR3 extends over 16 amino acids. Germline V gene sequence: CDR1 MDHEN, CDR2 SYDVKM. V was pared by 8 bases and J by 4 bases, with 13 bases of the junction left unmatched. DNA of the CDR3: TGTGCCAGCGGAGCAGCGACAGGGGGCGGATTCTATGGCTACACCTTC. Encoded protein: CASGAATGGGFYGYTF.

The V call is TRBV7-2, the J call TRBJ2-3, with D unclear. This CDR3 region has 14 residues. Trimming shortened V by 5 bases and J by 0 bases, and 9 bases separated the two germline ends. Germline-derived CDR1 and CDR2 are SGHTA and FQGNSA. The CDR3 region has the DNA TGTGCCAGCAGCCCGATGACTAGCACAGATACGCAGTATTTT. It codes for CASSPMTSTDTQYF.

The chain has TRBV5-1 and TRBJ2-2, with a possible D match to TRBD2 (5 bases). CDR3 length equals 15 residues. Deletions cut 0 bases from V and 6 bases from J, with 12 bases between. CDR1 and CDR2 from the germline V gene are SGHRS and YFSETQ. CDR3 protein: CASSLALQRAGELFF. The CDR3 DNA sequence: TGCGCCAGCAGCTTGGCCTTACAGAGGGCCGGGGAGCTGTTTTTT.

V usage is TRBV9 and J usage is TRBJ2-7; weak D call: TRBD2 (6 bases). The CDR3 consists of 17 residues. Germline CDR1 is SGDLS and CDR2 is YYNGEE. V was trimmed by 4 bases and J by 3 bases, leaving 23 bases between them. CDR3 amino acids: CASSHSTSGTGDYEQYF. In DNA, the CDR3 is TGTGCCAGCAGCCATTCGACTTCCGGGACGGGGGACTACGAGCAGTACTTC.